This TCR beta chain originates from a study of blood T cell repertoires in COVID-19. As processed by the authors: Amplification with reference gene primers provided the estimates of nucleated cell counts. Clones were sequenced by immunoSEQ multiplex PCR, and TCRdb holds only the in-frame ones, with some missing. Clone size and V and J calls were adopted from that table, with D and trimming inferred from the DNA. The sample comprises roughly 140,000 clones, 79% of which are singletons, and over 8.5% rests with the top ten. Material for sequencing was peripheral blood. This TCR came from a man aged 50 to 59 with active or convalescent COVID-19.

The CDR3 region is CASSLVVPQAGEQYF. CDR3 DNA: TGTGCCAGCAGCTTGGTGGTTCCGCAGGCAGGCGAGCAGTACTTC. The V and J genes are TRBV5-5 and TRBJ2-7, with D unclear. CDR3 size: 15 residues. The germline gives CDR1 SGHKS, CDR2 YYEKEE (reference sequence). The V end lost 0 bases, the J end lost 6 bases, and 16 bases lay between the germline ends.